This record covers a single T cell receptor (beta chain). What it binds is unknown. The source of the sample is a study of type 1 regulatory T cells. TCRdb fed the reads into MiXCR, producing one record per CDR3 protein. Among over 55,000 distinct CDR3 sequences, around 57% were seen once, and the ten largest hold around 7.6%. The CDR3 spans 15 residues. V gave up 0 bases and J gave up 0 bases, with 6 bases separating them. CDR1 is SGHTA and CDR2 is FQGNSA in the germline V gene. The receptor's source is a human donor in good health. The sample was cultured T cells, either the whole culture or a sorted T cell fraction (not recorded which). Subset here: Tr1-enriched cell product generated in vitro against host alloantigens. The chain joins TRBV7-2 to TRBJ2-1; no clear D gene. CDR3 sequence reads: CASSLALGSYNEQFF. The CDR3 bases are TGTGCCAGCAGCTTAGCGCTCGGCTCCTACAATGAGCAGTTCTTC.